This entry lists 8 T cell receptor beta chains sequenced from one sample in a study of T cells in narcolepsy. Generated by immunoSEQ multiplex PCR, the TCRdb table keeps only in-frame clones and is missing some. The repertoire includes approximately 35,000 clones, approximately 80% of them detected once, and approximately 1.1% sits in the top ten. Sequenced input: memory (CD45RA-) CD4+ T cells from blood. All receptors come from a human donor in good health.

The CDR3 coding sequence is TGTGCCAGCAGCTCAACCCAAGGACAGCTGCTAGCCAAAAACATTCAGTACTTC. This codes for CASSSTQGQLLAKNIQYF. V usage is TRBV7-2 and J usage is TRBJ2-4; D is perhaps TRBD1 (6 bases). Trimming took 4 bases from V and 0 from J, leaving 19 bases between them. CDR1 is SGHTA, CDR2 FQGNSA, per germline. This CDR3 is built from 18 residues.

This clone appeared a single time. J is TRBJ2-2 and V is TRBV15; a possible D gene is TRBD2 (5 bases). The ends were cut back, 0 bases at V and 7 bases at J, with 15 bases in the middle. The germline CDR1 and CDR2 sequences are LNHNV and YYDKDF (reference sequence). The CDR3 extends over 16 amino acids. This chain's CDR3 is CATSRDSGIRIGELFF. The DNA of the CDR3 is TGTGCCACCAGCAGAGATTCGGGGATTCGAATCGGGGAGCTGTTTTTT.

The genes are TRBV9 and TRBJ2-1; 13 nucleotides agree with TRBD2. The CDR3 loop spans 16 amino acids. Germline V gene lookup returns CDR1 SGDLS and CDR2 YYNGEE. With V trimmed by 1 base and J by 9 bases, 7 bases remained unmatched. Written as DNA, the CDR3 is TGTGCCAGCAGCGTACTGACTAGCGGGAGGTATGGTGAGCAGTTCTTC. Amino acids: CASSVLTSGRYGEQFF. The whole variable domain, remainder taken from reference TRBV9 and TRBJ2-1, is DSGVTQTPKHLITATGQRVTLRCSPRSGDLSVYWYQQSLDQGLQFLIQYYNGEERAKGNILERFSAQQFPDLHSELNLSSLELGDSALYFCASSVLTSGRYGEQFFGPGTRLTVL.

In its sample, this clone was seen once. V gene TRBV6-6 combines with J gene TRBJ2-7; unclear D gene. The CDR3 runs 12 residues. CDR1 and CDR2 from the germline V gene are MNHNY and SVGAGI (reference sequence). The ends were cut back, 4 bases at V and 3 bases at J, with 7 bases in the middle. The DNA of the CDR3 is TGTGCCAGCAGTTCCATAGGCTACGAGCAGTACTTC. Translating gives CASSSIGYEQYF.

This clone was observed a single time. The chain combines TRBV6-1 with TRBJ1-5; D perhaps matches TRBD1 (6 bases). Looked up from germline, CDR1 is MNHNS and CDR2 is SASEGT. The length of the CDR3 is 14 residues. V was pared by 2 bases and J by 4 bases, with 9 bases between. Written as DNA, the CDR3 is TGTGCCAGCAGTGAATCCCAGGGGAATCAGCCCCAGCATTTT. It encodes CASSESQGNQPQHF.

CDR3 residues: CAWSNGDYYGYTF. The CDR3 bases are TGTGCCTGGAGCAACGGAGACTACTATGGCTACACCTTC. This chain joins TRBV30 and TRBJ1-2; no firm D call. Germline V gene sequence: CDR1 GTSNPN, CDR2 SVGIG (reference sequence). This CDR3 has 13 amino acids. Between the trimmed V and J ends, which lost 3 bases and 3 bases, there was a span of 11 bases.

The chain is built from TRBV9 and TRBJ1-5, with 8 bases identical to TRBD1. The ends lost 3 bases at V and 4 bases at J; junction bases unmatched: 6. The germline V gene has CDR1 SGDLS and CDR2 YYNGEE. There are 15 residues in the CDR3. DNA of the CDR3: TGTGCCAGCAGCGCCCCTCACAGGGGGAATCAGCCCCAGCATTTT. Translated: CASSAPHRGNQPQHF.

The gene calls are TRBV12-5 and TRBJ1-1, with 9 bases fitting TRBD1. CDR3 size: 15 residues. The ends lost 3 bases at V and 1 base at J; junction bases unmatched: 3. CDR1 and CDR2 (germline): LGHNT, FRNRAP. The CDR3 region has the DNA TGTGCTAGTGGTTTCCAACAGGGGGCGAACACTGAAGCTTTCTTT. Amino acids: CASGFQQGANTEAFF. The whole variable domain, filled in from reference TRBV12-5 and TRBJ1-1, reads DARVTQTPRHKVTEMGQEVTMRCQPILGHNTVFWYRQTMMQGLELLAYFRNRAPLDDSGMPKDRFSAEMPDATLATLKIQPSEPRDSAVYFCASGFQQGANTEAFFGQGTRLTVV.